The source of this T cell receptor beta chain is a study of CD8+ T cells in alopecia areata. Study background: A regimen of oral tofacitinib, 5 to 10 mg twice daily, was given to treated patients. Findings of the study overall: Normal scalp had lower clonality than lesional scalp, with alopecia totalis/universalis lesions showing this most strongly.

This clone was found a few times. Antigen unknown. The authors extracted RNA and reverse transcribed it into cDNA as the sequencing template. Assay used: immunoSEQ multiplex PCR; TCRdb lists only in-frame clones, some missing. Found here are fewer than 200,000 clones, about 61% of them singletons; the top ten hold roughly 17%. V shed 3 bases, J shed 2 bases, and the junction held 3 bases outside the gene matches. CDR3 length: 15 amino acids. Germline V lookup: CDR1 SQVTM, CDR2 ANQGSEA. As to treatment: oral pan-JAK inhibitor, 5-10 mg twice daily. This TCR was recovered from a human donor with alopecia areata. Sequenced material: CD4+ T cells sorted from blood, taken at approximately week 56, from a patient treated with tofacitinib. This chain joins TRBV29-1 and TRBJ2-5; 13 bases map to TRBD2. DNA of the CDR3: TGCAGCGTTGATGGGACTAGCGGGGTACAAGAGACCCAGTACTTC. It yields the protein CSVDGTSGVQETQYF.